Below, 29 T cell receptor beta chains from the same sample are listed, as sequenced in a study of OX40 agonist ivuxolimab in advanced cancers. The repertoire was sequenced with immunoSEQ multiplex PCR; TCRdb's copy has only in-frame clones and lacks some. The table includes 61,000 or so clones, roughly four fifths detected once. The sample here was CD4+ or CD8+ T cells sorted from blood, taken in a trial of the OX40 agonist ivuxolimab. The receptors were gathered from an adult with an advanced solid tumor such as melanoma, head and neck, liver or kidney cancer.

This chain uses TRBV30 with TRBJ2-7; 11 bases match TRBD1. The germline CDR1 and CDR2 sequences are GTSNPN and SVGIG (reference sequence). CDR3 size: 14 residues. The trim removed 5 bases at V and 6 bases at J, leaving 9 bases unmatched. CDR3 sequence: CAWDAGQGASEQYF. DNA for the CDR3: TGTGCCTGGGATGCTGGACAGGGGGCGAGCGAGCAGTACTTC.

This sequence joins TRBV28 and TRBJ2-4; D not certain. The CDR3 is 14 amino acids. The V end was cut by 6 bases, the J end by 0 bases, with 9 bases between. Germline CDR1 MDHEN, CDR2 SYDVKM. The CDR3 region has the DNA TGTGCCAGCAGCAACAGATTAGCCAAAAACATTCAGTACTTC. Its protein is CASSNRLAKNIQYF. Full variable domain (rest looked up from reference TRBV28 and TRBJ2-4): DVKVTQSSRYLVKRTGEKVFLECVQDMDHENMFWYRQDPGLGLRLIYFSYDVKMKEKGDIPEGYSVSREKKERFSLILESASTNQTSMYLCASSNRLAKNIQYFGAGTRLSVL.

The chain has TRBV4-2 and TRBJ1-1; no reliable D call. V lost 2 bases, J lost 0 bases, and 7 bases lay in between. The CDR3 is made up of 14 amino acids. Germline values: CDR1 LGHNA, CDR2 YNFKEQ. This CDR3 is CASSQSIMNTEAFF. The CDR3 region has the DNA TGTGCCAGCAGCCAAAGCATAATGAACACTGAAGCTTTCTTT.

The chain recombines TRBV19 with TRBJ1-3; perhaps TRBD1 as D (5 bases). CDR3 length: 14 amino acids. Trimming removed 6 bases at V and 3 bases at J, with 12 bases between. Germline CDR1 LNHDA, CDR2 SQIVND (reference sequence). The CDR3 is CASSTTQGGNTIYF. The CDR3 DNA reads as TGTGCCAGTAGCACCACGCAGGGTGGAAACACCATATATTTT.

This chain joins TRBV6-5 and TRBJ2-7; D is uncertain. From germline, CDR1 is MNHEY and CDR2 SVGAGI. The length of the CDR3 is 15 residues. With 0 bases removed from V and 0 bases from J, the gap between germline ends came to 9 bases. CDR3 residues: CASSYSKASSYEQYF. The CDR3 region has the DNA TGTGCCAGCAGTTACTCGAAGGCCAGCTCCTACGAGCAGTACTTC.

This chain links TRBV28 with TRBJ2-1; TRBD2 aligns across 12 bases. Germline CDR1 and CDR2: MDHEN and SYDVKM. Unmatched junction bases numbered 3, after V lost 5 bases and J lost 4 bases. The CDR3 has 15 amino acids. CDR3 DNA: TGTGCCAGCAGTAAGACTAGCGGGGGTTACAATGAGCAGTTCTTC. Its protein product is CASSKTSGGYNEQFF.

The chain employs TRBV28 and TRBJ2-6; 11 positions agree with TRBD1. Germline V gene sequence: CDR1 MDHEN, CDR2 SYDVKM. The CDR3 covers 18 residues. Germline trimming cut 5 bases from V and 3 bases from J; bases unmatched to any gene: 9. For the CDR3, the DNA is TGTGCCAGCAGTCCCCCCGGACAGGGGGCTGGTGGGGCCAACGTCCTGACTTTC. Residues: CASSPPGQGAGGANVLTF.

CDR3 sequence reads: CASSFGTRNTGELFF. The CDR3 DNA reads as TGCGCCAGCAGCTTCGGGACTAGGAACACCGGGGAGCTGTTTTTT. This chain uses TRBV5-1 with TRBJ2-2; 8 nucleotides agree with TRBD2. Per germline, CDR1 SGHRS and CDR2 YFSETQ. The CDR3 is 15 residues long. V lost 2 bases, J lost 1 base, and 1 base stayed unmatched.

The CDR3 coding sequence is TGCGCCAGCGCGGCTAGCGGGGCTACAGATACGCAGTATTTT. Translating it yields CASAASGATDTQYF. The chain carries TRBV5-1 and TRBJ2-3, with 9 bases identical to TRBD2. Losses at the gene ends were 7 bases for V and 3 bases for J; bases not matched to a gene: 6. Germline assignment: CDR1 SGHRS and CDR2 YFSETQ. There are 14 residues in the CDR3. The whole variable domain, filled in from reference TRBV5-1 and TRBJ2-3, reads KAGVTQTPRYLIKTRGQQVTLSCSPISGHRSVSWYQQTPGQGLQFLFEYFSETQRNKGNFPGRFSGRQFSNSRSEMNVSTLELGDSALYLCASAASGATDTQYFGPGTRLTVL.

The chain links TRBV7-3 to TRBJ2-1; D gene ambiguous. The CDR3 totals 16 residues. Germline lookup yields CDR1 SGHTA and CDR2 FQGTGA. Trimming left V 1 base short and J 7 bases short, with 17 bases between. The CDR3 reads CASSLSNDAIGNEQFF. The CDR3 DNA sequence: TGTGCCAGCAGCTTAAGTAACGACGCGATCGGGAATGAGCAGTTCTTC.

V gene TRBV7-2 combines with J gene TRBJ2-5; D is perhaps TRBD1 or TRBD2 (5 bases each). The CDR3 contains 15 residues. Trimming shortened V by 2 bases and J by 2 bases, and 12 bases separated the two germline ends. CDR1 SGHTA and CDR2 FQGNSA come from the germline V gene. The CDR3 sequence is CASSLMGVQQETQYF. The CDR3 DNA is TGTGCCAGCAGCTTAATGGGGGTCCAACAAGAGACCCAGTACTTC.

As to this clone: Other DNA sequences in this specimen translate into the identical CDR3. Here the CDR3 DNA reads TGTGCCAGCAGCTTAGTGCCAGGGGTGAGCGAGCAGTACTTC. Protein sequence: CASSLVPGVSEQYF. This chain links TRBV7-2 with TRBJ2-7; D is possibly TRBD1 (6 bases). The V end lost 1 base, the J end lost 6 bases, and 13 bases lay between the germline ends. The CDR3 loop spans 14 amino acids. The germline CDR1 and CDR2 sequences are SGHTA and FQGNSA.

CDR3 nucleotides: TGTGCCAGCAGCTTAAACCAGGGACCTCAAGAGACCCAGTACTTC. Its protein product is CASSLNQGPQETQYF. The chain employs TRBV7-2 and TRBJ2-5; D tentatively fits TRBD1 or TRBD2 (5 bases each). V lost 2 bases to trimming and J lost 2 bases, with 12 bases between them. CDR3 length equals 15 residues. The germline CDR1 and CDR2 sequences are SGHTA and FQGNSA.

The chain recombines TRBV5-1 with TRBJ1-1; 7 bases fit TRBD1. Germline V gene sequence: CDR1 SGHRS, CDR2 YFSETQ. After removal of 4 bases from V and 0 bases from J, the junction contained 6 bases not matched to a gene. This CDR3 region has 15 residues. CDR3 nucleotides: TGCGCCAGCAGCACCCTACAGGGGATGAACACTGAAGCTTTCTTT. This codes for CASSTLQGMNTEAFF.

The rearrangement joins TRBV2 to TRBJ1-5; D unclear. With 7 bases removed from V and 4 bases from J, the gap between germline ends came to 17 bases. The germline CDR1 and CDR2 sequences are SNHLY and FYNNEI. The CDR3 totals 15 residues. CDR3 bases: TGTGCCAGCATGAAGTCAGGTTACGGAAATCAGCCCCAGCATTTT. It is translated as CASMKSGYGNQPQHF.

The chain couples TRBV11-3 to TRBJ1-1, with D possibly TRBD1 on 5 matching bases. V was pared by 4 bases and J by 10 bases, with 16 bases between. CDR3 size: 13 residues. Germline CDR1 is SGHNT and CDR2 is YENEEA. The CDR3 loop is CASSSEGRFVAFF. The DNA of the CDR3 is TGTGCCAGCAGCTCCGAGGGGCGGTTTGTAGCTTTCTTT. Based on the CDR3 plus reference TRBV11-3 and TRBJ1-1, the full variable domain is EAGVVQSPRYKIIEKKQPVAFWCNPISGHNTLYWYLQNLGQGPELLIRYENEEAVDDSQLPKDRFSAERLKGVDSTLKIQPAELGDSAVYLCASSSEGRFVAFFGQGTRLTVV.

This clone was seen only once. V and J are TRBV6-1 and TRBJ1-1; a possible D gene is TRBD1 (5 bases). The V gene lost 4 bases and the J gene lost 3 bases, with 15 bases spanning the gap. The CDR3 extends over 15 amino acids. Germline V gene sequence: CDR1 MNHNS, CDR2 SASEGT. The CDR3 nucleotides are TGTGCCAGCAGTGCAAACATCTGGGGGGACACTGAAGCTTTCTTT. Its protein product is CASSANIWGDTEAFF.

By frequency in the sample, this clone is medium-sized. The chain joins TRBV4-1 to TRBJ1-5, with a possible D match to TRBD1 (5 bases). CDR1 MGHRA and CDR2 YSYEKL come from the germline V gene. V was trimmed by 2 bases and J by 3 bases, leaving 11 bases between them. The CDR3 runs 15 residues. As DNA, the CDR3 is TGCGCCAGCAGCCAACAATGGGGACCCAATCAGCCCCAGCATTTT. It codes for CASSQQWGPNQPQHF.

The CDR3: CASSLIGEVTQYF. CDR3 in DNA: TGTGCCAGCAGTTTAATAGGGGAGGTGACCCAGTACTTC. The rearrangement links TRBV27 to TRBJ2-5; D might be TRBD2 (6 bases). V was pared by 2 bases and J by 7 bases, with 11 bases between. The germline V gene encodes CDR1 MNHEY and CDR2 SMNVEV (reference sequence). The length of the CDR3 is 13 residues.

The chain is built from TRBV30 and TRBJ1-6; D call uncertain. The CDR3 is 13 amino acids. CDR1 is GTSNPN, CDR2 SVGIG, per germline (reference sequence). V shed 5 bases and J shed 7 bases, with 12 bases lying between them. The CDR3 spells CAWVWPQNSPLHF. CDR3 nucleotides: TGTGCCTGGGTTTGGCCCCAAAATTCACCCCTCCACTTT.

The chain is built from TRBV7-3 and TRBJ2-5; 11 bases match TRBD2. Unmatched junction bases numbered 5, after V lost 5 bases and J lost 0 bases. Per germline, CDR1 SGHTA and CDR2 FQGTGA. CDR3 length: 16 residues. The CDR3 nucleotides are TGTGCCAGCAGCCCCCTAGCGGGGGGCAACCAAGAGACCCAGTACTTC. Its translation: CASSPLAGGNQETQYF.

J is TRBJ2-1 and V is TRBV10-3; 13 positions match TRBD2. In germline, CDR1 is ENHRY, CDR2 SYGVKD. The CDR3 loop spans 13 amino acids. Losses at the gene ends were 11 bases for V and 5 bases for J; bases not matched to a gene: 3. The CDR3 protein is CALGTSGDNEQFF. The CDR3 DNA reads as TGTGCCTTAGGGACTAGCGGGGACAATGAGCAGTTCTTC.

This chain connects TRBV4-3 to TRBJ1-1; D remains ambiguous. The length of the CDR3 is 13 residues. Deletions cut 3 bases from V and 4 bases from J, with 9 bases between. Germline V gene lookup returns CDR1 LGHNA and CDR2 YSLEER. CDR3 in DNA: TGCGCCAGCAGCCACGGAGACACCACTGAAGCTTTCTTT. Translation gives CASSHGDTTEAFF.

This clone has only one observation. The DNA of the CDR3 is TGTGCCAGCAGCTTAAGGGTAGGACTAGCGACAGATACGCAGTATTTT. Its protein is CASSLRVGLATDTQYF. The chain carries TRBV7-9 and TRBJ2-3; 9 positions agree with TRBD2. Germline assignment: CDR1 SEHNR and CDR2 FQNEAQ (reference sequence). The V and J ends lost 2 bases and 3 bases, in that order; junction bases with no gene match: 6. The CDR3 contains 16 residues.

This rearrangement joins TRBV10-3 to TRBJ2-1; D is possibly TRBD2 (6 bases). From germline, CDR1 is ENHRY and CDR2 SYGVKD. V lost 2 bases and J lost 0, with 14 bases in between. This CDR3 is built from 17 residues. CDR3 loop: CAISEHRDWNSYNEQFF. The DNA for the CDR3 is TGTGCCATCAGTGAGCACCGGGACTGGAACTCCTACAATGAGCAGTTCTTC.

The rearrangement uses TRBV28 and TRBJ2-3; 10 nucleotides match TRBD2. CDR1 is MDHEN and CDR2 is SYDVKM in the germline V gene. Germline trimming cut 8 bases from V and 4 bases from J; bases unmatched to any gene: 6. The CDR3 runs 14 residues. The CDR3 here is CASGSGGAPDTQYF. The DNA of the CDR3 is TGTGCCAGCGGCAGCGGGGGGGCCCCAGATACGCAGTATTTT.

J is TRBJ1-3 and V is TRBV7-8; D unresolved. V was shortened by 1 base and J by 0 bases, with 4 bases between the two germline ends. Germline loops: CDR1 SGHVS, CDR2 FQNEAQ. The CDR3 loop spans 14 amino acids. In DNA, the CDR3 is TGTGCCAGCAGCTTAGGTCCCTCTGGAAACACCATATATTTT. Its protein is CASSLGPSGNTIYF.

The chain is built from TRBV23-1 and TRBJ2-5; D is uncertain. TRBV23-1 is filed as an ORF, its function uncertain. Trimming pared 0 bases from V and 2 bases from J, leaving 4 bases between. The CDR3 is 13 amino acids. The CDR3 protein is CASSQSEQETQYF. CDR3 sequence (DNA): TGCGCCAGCAGTCAATCTGAACAAGAGACCCAGTACTTC.

The rearrangement uses TRBV7-9 and TRBJ2-7, with 11 positions matching TRBD2. Germline V gene sequence: CDR1 SEHNR, CDR2 FQNEAQ (reference sequence). The CDR3 totals 15 residues. V dropped 4 bases and J dropped 4; count of bases not matched to a gene: 6. The CDR3: CASSSPLAGGYEQYF. As DNA, the CDR3 is TGTGCCAGCAGCTCCCCCCTAGCGGGGGGATACGAGCAGTACTTC.